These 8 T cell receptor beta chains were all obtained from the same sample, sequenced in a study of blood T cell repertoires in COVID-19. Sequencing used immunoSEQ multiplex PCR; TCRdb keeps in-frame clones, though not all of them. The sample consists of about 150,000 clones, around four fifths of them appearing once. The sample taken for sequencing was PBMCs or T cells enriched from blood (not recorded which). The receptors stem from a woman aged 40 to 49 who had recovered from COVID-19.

The CDR3 sequence is CASSRPDRKNEKLFF. CDR3 in DNA: TGTGCCAGCAGCCGACCGGACAGGAAAAATGAAAAACTGTTTTTT. This rearrangement joins TRBV16 to TRBJ1-4; 7 bases fit TRBD1. The germline CDR1 and CDR2 sequences are KGHSY and FQNENV. CDR3 length: 15 residues. Trimming removed 4 bases from V and 5 bases from J; junction bases left unmatched: 7. Using reference TRBV16 and TRBJ1-4 for the parts outside the CDR3, the full variable domain is GEEVAQTPKHLVRGEGQKAKLYCAPIKGHSYVFWYQQVLKNEFKFLISFQNENVFDETGMPKERFSAKCLPNSPCSLEIQATKLEDSAVYFCASSRPDRKNEKLFFGSGTQLSVL.

In DNA, the CDR3 is TGTGCCAGCAGCAAGGGACTAGCGGGGCCCGGGGATACGCAGTATTTT. This encodes CASSKGLAGPGDTQYF. This chain joins TRBV6-2 or TRBV6-3 and TRBJ2-3; 13 positions agree with TRBD2. Germline V gene sequence: CDR1 MNHEY, CDR2 SVGEGT. The CDR3 has 16 amino acids. Trimming took 6 bases from V and 6 from J; bases not matched to a gene: 9.

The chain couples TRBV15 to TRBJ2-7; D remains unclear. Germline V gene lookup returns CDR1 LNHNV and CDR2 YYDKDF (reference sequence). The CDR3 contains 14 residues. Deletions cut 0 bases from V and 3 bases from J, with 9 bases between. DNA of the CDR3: TGTGCCACCAGCAGAGACAGGTCCCTCTACGAGCAGTACTTC. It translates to CATSRDRSLYEQYF.

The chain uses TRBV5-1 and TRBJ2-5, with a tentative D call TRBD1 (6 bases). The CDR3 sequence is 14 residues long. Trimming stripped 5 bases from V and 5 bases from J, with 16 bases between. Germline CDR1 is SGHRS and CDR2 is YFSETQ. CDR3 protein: CASRADRRSETQYF. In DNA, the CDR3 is TGCGCCAGCAGGGCGGACAGAAGGTCTGAGACCCAGTACTTC.

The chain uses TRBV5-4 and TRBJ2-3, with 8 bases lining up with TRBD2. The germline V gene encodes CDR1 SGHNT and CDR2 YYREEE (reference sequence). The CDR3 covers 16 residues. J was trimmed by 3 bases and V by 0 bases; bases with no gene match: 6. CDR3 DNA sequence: TGTGCCAGCAGCTTGGACCCAGCGGGAGAGACAGATACGCAGTATTTT. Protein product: CASSLDPAGETDTQYF.

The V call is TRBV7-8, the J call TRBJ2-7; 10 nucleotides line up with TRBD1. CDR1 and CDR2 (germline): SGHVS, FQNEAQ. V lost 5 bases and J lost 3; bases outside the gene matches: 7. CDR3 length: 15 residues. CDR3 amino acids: CASSARTGGFYEQYF. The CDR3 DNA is TGTGCCAGCAGCGCCCGGACAGGGGGTTTCTACGAGCAGTACTTC.

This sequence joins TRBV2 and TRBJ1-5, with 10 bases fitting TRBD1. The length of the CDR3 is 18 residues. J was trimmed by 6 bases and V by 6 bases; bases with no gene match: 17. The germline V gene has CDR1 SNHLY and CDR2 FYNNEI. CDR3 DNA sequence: TGTGCCAGCAGCATAAGCCGGGACAGGGGAAGTGTTAGTCAGCCCCAGCATTTT. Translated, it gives CASSISRDRGSVSQPQHF.

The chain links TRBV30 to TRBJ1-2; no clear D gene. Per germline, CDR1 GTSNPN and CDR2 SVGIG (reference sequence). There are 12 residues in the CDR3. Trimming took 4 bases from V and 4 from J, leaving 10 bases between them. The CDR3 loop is CAWTVGVYGYTF. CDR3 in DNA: TGTGCCTGGACTGTCGGGGTCTATGGCTACACCTTC.